The present TCR beta chain was sequenced within a study of blood T cell repertoires in COVID-19. CDR3 length equals 16 residues. The V and J ends lost 7 bases and 5 bases, in that order; junction bases with no gene match: 13. Germline V gene lookup returns CDR1 LNHDA and CDR2 SQIVND (reference sequence). This clone has only one observation. Produced via immunoSEQ multiplex PCR; TCRdb's table is partial and in-frame only. The sample lists about 62,000 clones, 80% to 95% occurring once. Sequencing was done on a sample of peripheral blood. The chain has TRBV19 and TRBJ2-5, with 10 bases identical to TRBD1. This receptor was identified in a human donor in a cohort sampled during active COVID-19. The CDR3 loop reads CASTPEATGGSETQYF. The CDR3 coding sequence is TGTGCCAGTACCCCGGAGGCGACAGGGGGCTCTGAGACCCAGTACTTC.